The clone carrying this T cell receptor (beta chain) was seen a single time. Assay: immunoSEQ multiplex PCR; the TCRdb copy retains only in-frame clones and omits some. Among 1.5 million to 2.5 million clones, just under 95% were seen once, and the ten largest hold more than 0.95%. This CDR3 has 21 amino acids. V lost 0 bases and J lost 0; bases outside the gene matches: 17. Looked up from germline, CDR1 is SQVTM and CDR2 is ANQGSEA. The data derive from a study of shared clonotypes between healthy human individuals. The overall study: Plates per donor: three CD4 naive, three CD4 memory, two CD8 naive, one CD8 memory.

The naive CD8 fraction comprised CD45RO-negative cells positively selected for CCR7 and excluded terminally differentiated effector memory CD45RA+ cells. This sequence originates from a man aged 18 to 29 in good health. The genes are TRBV29-1 and TRBJ2-1; TRBD2 matches 10 bases. Sequenced material: naive CD8+ T cells sorted from blood. CDR3 residues: CSVEDLVGKLAGRSSYNEQFF. The CDR3 nucleotides are TGCAGCGTTGAAGATCTCGTGGGAAAACTAGCGGGGAGAAGCTCCTACAATGAGCAGTTCTTC.